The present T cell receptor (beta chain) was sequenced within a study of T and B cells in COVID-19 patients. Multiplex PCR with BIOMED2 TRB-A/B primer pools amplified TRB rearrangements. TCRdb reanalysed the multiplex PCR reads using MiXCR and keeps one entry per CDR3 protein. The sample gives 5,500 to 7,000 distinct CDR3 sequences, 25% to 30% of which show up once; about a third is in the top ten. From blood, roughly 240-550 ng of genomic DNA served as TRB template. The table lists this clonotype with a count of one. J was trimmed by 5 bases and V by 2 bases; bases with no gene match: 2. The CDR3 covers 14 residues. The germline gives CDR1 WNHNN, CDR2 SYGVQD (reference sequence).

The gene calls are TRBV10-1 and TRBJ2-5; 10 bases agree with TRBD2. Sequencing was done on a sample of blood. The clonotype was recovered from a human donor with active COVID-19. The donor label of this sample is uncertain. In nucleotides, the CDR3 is TGCGCCAGCAGTGAGCGAGCGGGGGGGGAGACCCAGTACTTC. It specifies CASSERAGGETQYF.